These T cell receptor beta chains were read from a single sample in a study of blood T cell repertoires in COVID-19. This table comes from immunoSEQ multiplex PCR, and its TCRdb copy is limited to in-frame clones, with some not included. The sample records 220,000 or so clones, around 82% being singletons. Sequenced sample: peripheral blood. These receptors originate from a woman in her 70s with acute or convalescent COVID-19. Each CDR3 is given with its conserved first and last residue. The order of the fields is V gene, J gene, CDR3 protein.

TRBV12-3/TRBV12-4	TRBJ2-5	CASSSRVRETQYF
TRBV27	TRBJ1-4	CASSLQGASEKLFF
TRBV30	TRBJ2-7	CAWRLAGSYEQYF
TRBV3-1/TRBV3-2	TRBJ2-5	CASSQVAGVQETQYF
TRBV29-1	TRBJ2-1	CSVRGTREDNEQFF
TRBV7-3	TRBJ2-3	CASSPSGGADTQYF
TRBV19	TRBJ2-1	CASSSRTGGLVNEQFF
TRBV28	TRBJ2-2	CASSPRGASNTGELFF
TRBV6-5	TRBJ1-1	CASRYRQQGNTEAFF
TRBV28	TRBJ2-7	CASLRTGDTYEQYF
TRBV27	TRBJ1-2	CASSWAGQGYGYTF
TRBV3-1/TRBV3-2	TRBJ2-3	CASSQVGQGKQYF
TRBV28	TRBJ2-6	CASEGANVLTF
TRBV2	TRBJ2-3	CASSLSGREDTQYF
TRBV6-5	TRBJ1-6	CASRDRWDLTPLHF
TRBV3-1/TRBV3-2	TRBJ2-3	CASSQDARWRDTQYF
TRBV28	TRBJ2-7	CASSLSRDTAYEQYF